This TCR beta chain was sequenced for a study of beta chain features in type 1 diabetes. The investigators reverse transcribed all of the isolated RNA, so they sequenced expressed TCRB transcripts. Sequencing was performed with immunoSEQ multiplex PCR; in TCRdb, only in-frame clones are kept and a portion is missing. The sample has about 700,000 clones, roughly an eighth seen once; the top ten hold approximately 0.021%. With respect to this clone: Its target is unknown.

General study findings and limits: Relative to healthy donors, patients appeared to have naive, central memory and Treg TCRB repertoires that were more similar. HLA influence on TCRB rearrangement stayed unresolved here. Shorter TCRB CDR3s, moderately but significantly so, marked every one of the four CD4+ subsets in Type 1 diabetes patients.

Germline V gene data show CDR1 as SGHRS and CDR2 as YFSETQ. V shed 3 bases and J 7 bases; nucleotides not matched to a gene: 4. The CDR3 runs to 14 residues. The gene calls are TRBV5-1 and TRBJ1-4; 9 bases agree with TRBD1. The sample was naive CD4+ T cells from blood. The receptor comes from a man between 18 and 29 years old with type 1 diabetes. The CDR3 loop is CASSYGTGREKLFF. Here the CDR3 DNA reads TGCGCCAGCAGCTACGGGACAGGGCGTGAAAAACTGTTTTTT. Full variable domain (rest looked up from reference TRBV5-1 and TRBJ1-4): KAGVTQTPRYLIKTRGQQVTLSCSPISGHRSVSWYQQTPGQGLQFLFEYFSETQRNKGNFPGRFSGRQFSNSRSEMNVSTLELGDSALYLCASSYGTGREKLFFGSGTQLSVL.